A single sample gave rise to the 23 T cell receptor beta chains below, sequenced in a study of control samples from healthy donors and cancer patients. Measured with immunoSEQ multiplex PCR; TCRdb has only the in-frame clones, and not every one. The repertoire consists of 85,000 to 100,000 clones, with roughly 78% occurring once and the leading ten covering about 2%. Sequenced: blood. Receptors were obtained from a man aged 60-69 years in good health.

The gene calls are TRBV3-1 (or the pseudogene TRBV3-2) and TRBJ2-7, with D perhaps assigned TRBD1 or TRBD2 (7 bases each). Germline CDR1 LGHDT, CDR2 YNNKEL (reference sequence). Trimming removed 5 bases at V and 7 bases at J, with 21 bases between. CDR3 size: 15 residues. CDR3 DNA sequence: TGTGCCAGCAGCTCAGGGGGGGCAGGGTCGGAGGAGCAGTACTTC. It specifies CASSSGGAGSEEQYF.

The chain joins TRBV19 to TRBJ1-2; D gene uncertain. Germline-derived CDR1 and CDR2 are LNHDA and SQIVND (reference sequence). V lost 7 bases and J lost 4, with 13 bases in between. This CDR3 has 13 residues. CDR3 DNA sequence: TGTGCCAGTACTTTCGGTCGGGTCTATGGCTACACCTTC. Translating gives CASTFGRVYGYTF.

The chain is built from TRBV2 and TRBJ2-1; 7 nucleotides match TRBD2. This CDR3 region has 16 residues. Germline V lookup: CDR1 SNHLY, CDR2 FYNNEI. Germline trimming cut 8 bases from V and 7 bases from J; bases unmatched to any gene: 17. For the CDR3, the DNA is TGTGCCAGCCCCGGGCGGGAGAAACAGACTGATAATGAGCAGTTCTTC. This translates into CASPGREKQTDNEQFF.

The chain joins TRBV24-1 to TRBJ2-2; no firm D call. Germline values: CDR1 KGHDR, CDR2 SFDVKD. The CDR3 runs to 13 residues. The V and J ends lost 12 bases and 4 bases respectively, with 14 bases between them. DNA for the CDR3: TGTGCCGTCGTGCTCGGCGCCACCGGGGAGCTGTTTTTT. The encoded protein is CAVVLGATGELFF.

The chain uses TRBV12-5 and TRBJ2-1, with a weak D call TRBD2 (6 bases). Germline V gene sequence: CDR1 LGHNT, CDR2 FRNRAP. CDR3 length: 14 amino acids. V was clipped by 6 bases and J by 8 bases, with 17 bases between them. The CDR3 loop reads CASGSLGPGDEQFF. CDR3 DNA: TGTGCTAGTGGCTCCCTCGGCCCGGGGGATGAGCAGTTCTTC.

This clone showed up just once. This rearrangement joins TRBV5-5 to TRBJ1-6, with D possibly TRBD1 on 5 matching bases. The CDR3 covers 19 residues. Trimming took 2 bases from V and 0 from J, leaving 18 bases between them. In germline, CDR1 is SGHKS, CDR2 YYEKEE (reference sequence). The CDR3 nucleotides read TGTGCCAGCAGCTTCCCCGGGACGGATTTCAGCTCCTATAATTCACCCCTCCACTTT. This codes for CASSFPGTDFSSYNSPLHF. Full variable domain (remainder filled in from reference TRBV5-5 and TRBJ1-6): DAGVTQSPTHLIKTRGQQVTLRCSPISGHKSVSWYQQVLGQGPQFIFQYYEKEERGRGNFPDRFSARQFPNYSSELNVNALLLGDSALYLCASSFPGTDFSSYNSPLHFGNGTRLTVT.

The chain links TRBV2 to TRBJ2-1, with no clear D. This CDR3 region has 12 residues. V lost 0 bases to trimming and J lost 16 bases, with 13 bases between them. CDR1 is SNHLY and CDR2 is FYNNEI in the germline V gene. CDR3 in amino acids: CASSEARPPLFF. Written as DNA, the CDR3 is TGTGCCAGCAGTGAAGCGCGCCCTCCCCTATTCTTC.

Comment on this clone: This sample includes further DNA sequences coding for the same CDR3. The genes are TRBV12-3 or TRBV12-4 and TRBJ1-1, with TRBD1 matching 9 bases. The CDR3 consists of 13 residues. The V and J ends lost 6 bases and 5 bases, in that order; junction bases with no gene match: 4. The CDR3: CASRQTGGTEAFF. The CDR3 coding sequence is TGTGCCAGCAGACAGACAGGGGGTACTGAAGCTTTCTTT.

The J gene is TRBJ2-3, the V gene TRBV10-2; the D gene is possibly TRBD2 (5 bases). CDR1 and CDR2 from the germline V gene are WSHSY and SAAADI. Trimming shortened V by 9 bases and J by 2 bases, and 15 bases separated the two germline ends. The CDR3 contains 14 residues. The CDR3 here is CASKPGIPTDTQYF. The CDR3 DNA reads TGCGCCAGTAAGCCCGGGATCCCCACAGATACGCAGTATTTT.

V gene TRBV7-8 combines with J gene TRBJ2-3, with 11 bases matching TRBD2. V dropped 5 bases and J dropped 0; count of bases not matched to a gene: 4. The CDR3 spans 16 residues. Germline V lookup: CDR1 SGHVS, CDR2 FQNEAQ. CDR3 loop: CASSPLAGGSTDTQYF. Here the CDR3 DNA reads TGTGCCAGCAGCCCATTAGCGGGGGGGAGCACAGATACGCAGTATTTT. The complete variable domain, with remaining parts taken from reference TRBV7-8 and TRBJ2-3, reads GAGVSQSPRYKVAKRGQDVALRCDPISGHVSLFWYQQALGQGPEFLTYFQNEAQLDKSGLPSDRFFAERPEGSVSTLKIQRTQQEDSAVYLCASSPLAGGSTDTQYFGPGTRLTVL.

The table lists this clone with a count of one. The junction departs from the called germline gene at one end, perhaps through a read error. CDR3 DNA: TGTGCCAGCATCGACGTAGGGACAGAGAGGCTCTTC. It specifies CASIDVGTERLF. The V call is TRBV7-9, the J call TRBJ2-1, with TRBD1 matching 7 bases. CDR1 SEHNR and CDR2 FQNEAQ come from the germline V gene (reference sequence). This CDR3 comprises 12 residues. Full variable domain (outside the CDR3, taken from reference TRBV7-9 and TRBJ2-1): DTGVSQNPRHKITKRGQNVTFRCDPISEHNRLYWYRQTLGQGPEFLTYFQNEAQLEKSRLLSDRFSAERPKGSFSTLEIQRTEQGDSAMYLCASIDVGTERLFGPGTRLTVL.

The gene calls are TRBV30 and TRBJ2-7; TRBD1 agrees at 9 bases. In germline, CDR1 is GTSNPN, CDR2 SVGIG (reference sequence). With 5 bases clipped from V and 4 bases from J, the junction kept 9 bases outside the gene matches. CDR3 length: 14 residues. The CDR3 spells CAWSPGTGLYEQYF. As DNA, the CDR3 is TGTGCCTGGTCCCCCGGGACAGGGTTGTACGAGCAGTACTTC.

The gene calls are TRBV12-5 and TRBJ1-5, with a tentative D call TRBD1 (5 bases). The CDR3 runs 15 residues. V was clipped by 5 bases and J by 3 bases, with 14 bases between them. Germline-derived CDR1 and CDR2 are LGHNT and FRNRAP. The CDR3 bases are TGTGCTAGTGGTCCGGGGCTGGGTGACAATCAGCCCCAGCATTTT. It encodes CASGPGLGDNQPQHF.

This chain joins TRBV7-9 and TRBJ2-3; 7 bases line up with TRBD2. CDR3 length: 15 amino acids. CDR1 SEHNR and CDR2 FQNEAQ come from the germline V gene (reference sequence). Unmatched junction bases numbered 3, after V lost 1 base and J lost 2 bases. CDR3 region: CASSLVAGATDTQYF. DNA for the CDR3: TGTGCCAGCAGCTTAGTTGCGGGAGCCACAGATACGCAGTATTTT.

This clone was recorded a few times. V is TRBV2 and J is TRBJ1-4; TRBD1 matches at 10 bases. The V gene end was trimmed by 9 bases and the J gene end by 6 bases; junction bases not matched to a gene: 7. This CDR3 has 14 residues. From germline, CDR1 is SNHLY and CDR2 FYNNEI. Here the CDR3 DNA reads TGTGCCAGGTCTGGGGACAGGGGATATGAAAAACTGTTTTTT. It codes for CARSGDRGYEKLFF.

The chain is built from TRBV5-1 and TRBJ1-5; a weak D match, TRBD1 (6 bases). The ends were cut back, 0 bases at V and 4 bases at J, with 8 bases in the middle. Looked up from germline, CDR1 is SGHRS and CDR2 is YFSETQ. The CDR3 consists of 14 residues. In DNA, the CDR3 is TGCGCCAGCAGCTTGGGGGACACAAATCAGCCCCAGCATTTT. As protein: CASSLGDTNQPQHF.

The chain links TRBV7-2 to TRBJ2-5; D not resolved. This CDR3 spans 15 amino acids. Trimming left V 1 base short and J 1 base short, with 10 bases between. The germline gives CDR1 SGHTA, CDR2 FQGNSA. CDR3 nucleotides: TGTGCCAGCAGCTTAGATGGCAACAGCCAAGAGACCCAGTACTTC. Translated, it gives CASSLDGNSQETQYF. Looking up the rest from reference TRBV7-2 and TRBJ2-5 gives the full variable domain: GAGVSQSPSNKVTEKGKDVELRCDPISGHTALYWYRQSLGQGLEFLIYFQGNSAPDKSGLPSDRFSAERTGGSVSTLTIQRTQQEDSAVYLCASSLDGNSQETQYFGPGTRLLVL.

The V and J genes are TRBV7-9 and TRBJ2-3; possibly TRBD1 for D (7 bases). Trimming shortened V by 3 bases and J by 3 bases, and 16 bases separated the two germline ends. Germline CDR1 reads SEHNR; CDR2 reads FQNEAQ (reference sequence). The CDR3 has 16 amino acids. Written as DNA, the CDR3 is TGTGCCAGCAGCTTGGGCCGGACAGGAGGGACAGATACGCAGTATTTT. As protein: CASSLGRTGGTDTQYF.

V usage is TRBV15 and J usage is TRBJ2-2; maybe TRBD1 (6 bases). Germline V gene lookup returns CDR1 LNHNV and CDR2 YYDKDF (reference sequence). The CDR3 is 15 amino acids. V dropped 6 bases and J dropped 0 bases, with 11 bases sitting between them. The CDR3 nucleotides read TGTGCCACCAGGGCCGGGACAACGAACACCGGGGAGCTGTTTTTT. Amino acid sequence: CATRAGTTNTGELFF.

This chain uses TRBV4-1 with TRBJ2-6; no reliable D call. V was trimmed by 3 bases and J by 4 bases, leaving 10 bases between them. The CDR3 sequence is 15 residues long. Germline assignment: CDR1 MGHRA and CDR2 YSYEKL. Here the CDR3 reads CASSQQEAGANVLTF. Here the CDR3 DNA reads TGCGCCAGCAGCCAGCAGGAAGCGGGGGCCAACGTCCTGACTTTC.

V is TRBV5-1 and J is TRBJ2-5; D not resolved. Germline V gene data show CDR1 as SGHRS and CDR2 as YFSETQ. Trimming removed 4 bases at V and 0 bases at J, with 10 bases between. The CDR3 runs to 14 residues. The CDR3 bases are TGCGCCAGCAGCGACGGACGGTACCAAGAGACCCAGTACTTC. This sequence encodes CASSDGRYQETQYF.

This clone was observed once. The chain is built from TRBV28 and TRBJ2-2; 12 bases fit TRBD1. Germline values: CDR1 MDHEN, CDR2 SYDVKM. The length of the CDR3 is 18 residues. Trimming cost V 5 bases and J 5 bases; bases outside gene matches: 12. The CDR3 nucleotides are TGTGCCAGCAGTCCCCTGCCGGGACAGGGGGCAAAAACCGGGGAGCTGTTTTTT. It codes for CASSPLPGQGAKTGELFF.

The chain recombines TRBV30 with TRBJ1-1; 7 positions agree with TRBD1. The CDR3 is 15 residues long. Trimming took 0 bases from V and 3 from J; bases not matched to a gene: 7. Looked up from germline, CDR1 is GTSNPN and CDR2 is SVGIG (reference sequence). The CDR3: CAWSVPDRDHTEAFF. Here the CDR3 DNA reads TGTGCCTGGAGTGTACCCGACAGGGACCACACTGAAGCTTTCTTT.